These T cell receptor beta chains were read from a single sample in a study of siplizumab effects on memory and regulatory T cells. Assay used: immunoSEQ multiplex PCR; TCRdb lists only in-frame clones, some missing. The profile covers around 86,000 clones, with 94% appearing a single time and around 0.3% taken by the ten largest. Sequenced sample: non-Treg CD4+ T cells sorted from blood. All receptors derive from a human donor in good health. The CDR3 runs from the conserved cysteine through the conserved F or W. A D gene is named only where the DNA matches it firmly. Clone size, where shown, is once, few, many, or a class for clones that have expanded.

size	J	V	D	CDR3	DNA
NA	TRBJ2-7	TRBV11-3	NA	CASSLEGGKVYEQYF	TGTGCCAGCAGCTTAGAAGGCGGGAAGGTCTACGAGCAGTACTTC
NA	TRBJ1-5	TRBV19	NA	CASSLTGISNQPQHF	TGTGCCAGTAGTCTAACAGGGATTAGCAATCAGCCCCAGCATTTT
NA	TRBJ1-6	TRBV5-1	NA	CASSLGTNSPLHF	TGCGCCAGCAGCTTGGGAACAAATTCACCCCTCCACTTT
NA	TRBJ1-2	TRBV7-9	NA	CASSLVGYDGYTF	TGTGCCAGCAGCTTAGTAGGGTACGATGGCTACACCTTC
NA	TRBJ2-7	TRBV6-5	TRBD2	CASSYVGRDEQYF	TGTGCCAGCAGTTACGTAGGGAGGGACGAGCAGTACTTC
NA	TRBJ1-1	TRBV30	NA	CAWSGAGAFF	TGTGCCTGGAGTGGAGCCGGGGCTTTCTTT
NA	TRBJ2-7	TRBV14	NA	CASSQVRQTPLGEQYF	TGTGCCAGCAGCCAAGTCAGGCAAACGCCCCTGGGCGAGCAGTACTTC
NA	TRBJ2-7	TRBV11-2	TRBD1	CASSLRDRTYEQYF	TGTGCCAGCAGCCTCAGGGACAGAACCTACGAGCAGTACTTC
NA	TRBJ2-7	TRBV19	TRBD1	CASSSRDRSSYEQYF	TGTGCCAGTAGTTCCCGGGACAGGAGCTCCTACGAGCAGTACTTC
NA	TRBJ1-5	TRBV5-5	NA	CASSLVGSNQPQHF	TGTGCCAGCAGCTTGGTAGGGTCCAATCAGCCCCAGCATTTT
NA	TRBJ2-7	TRBV5-6	TRBD1	CASSLGTGRNEQYF	TGTGCCAGCAGCTTGGGGACAGGGCGAAACGAGCAGTACTTC
NA	TRBJ2-3	TRBV5-1	TRBD1	CASSPQNGQGSTDTQYF	TGCGCCAGCAGCCCACAGAATGGACAGGGGAGCACAGATACGCAGTATTTT
few	TRBJ1-6	TRBV6-5	NA	CASSESQGDGSLHF	TGTGCCAGCAGTGAGTCACAGGGTGATGGGTCCCTCCACTTT
NA	TRBJ1-1	TRBV30	NA	CAWTHGGGVDTEAFF	TGTGCCTGGACTCATGGGGGGGGAGTCGACACTGAAGCTTTCTTT
NA	TRBJ2-7	TRBV7-7	TRBD1	CASSADRGYEQYF	TGTGCTAGCAGCGCCGACAGGGGCTACGAGCAGTACTTC
NA	TRBJ1-6	TRBV19	TRBD1	CASSLGQGNSPLHF	TGTGCCAGTAGCCTCGGACAGGGGAATTCACCCCTCCACTTT
NA	TRBJ1-3	TRBV7-9	NA	CASSFAPSGNTIYF	TGTGCCAGCAGCTTCGCGCCCTCTGGAAACACCATATATTTT
NA	TRBJ1-1	TRBV5-4	NA	CASSPGDPQVNTEAFF	TGTGCCAGCAGCCCGGGAGATCCACAGGTGAACACTGAAGCTTTCTTT
NA	TRBJ1-1	TRBV7-8	TRBD1	CASSLGTGIRVGDTEAFF	TGTGCCAGCAGCCTGGGGACAGGGATCCGGGTAGGTGACACTGAAGCTTTCTTT
NA	TRBJ2-7	TRBV5-8	TRBD1	CASSFLNRGRFTYEQYF	TGTGCCAGCAGCTTCTTGAACAGGGGGCGCTTCACCTACGAGCAGTACTTC
NA	TRBJ1-3	TRBV5-6	NA	CASSLEVGNTIYF	TGTGCCAGCAGCTTGGAGGTTGGAAACACCATATATTTT
NA	TRBJ1-2	TRBV4-2	TRBD1	CASSIDRDGGYTF	TGTGCCAGCAGCATCGACAGGGATGGGGGCTACACCTTC